This T cell receptor beta chain was sequenced in a study of cytomegalovirus exposure and HLA in healthy donors. PCR employed 60 Vbeta and 13 Jbeta primers. Per the original methods: In a later analysis, around 10 million of some 80 million unique beta chains occurred in at least two donors. The assay was immunoSEQ multiplex PCR, and TCRdb's table has in-frame clones only and misses some. V and J calls and clone size are copied from that table; D and trimming were computed from the DNA. The sample contains about 160,000 clones, 70% to 90% of which appear only once. The germline V gene encodes CDR1 SNHLY and CDR2 FYNNEI. The CDR3 contains 13 residues. V trimming: 9 bases; J trimming: 3 bases; junction bases outside the gene matches: 6.

The chain is built from TRBV2 and TRBJ2-7; TRBD2 aligns across 9 bases. The sample taken for sequencing was PBMCs. This TCR derives from a male donor in good health and CMV-seronegative. DNA for the CDR3: TGTGCCAGTACTAGCGGGCCCTTCTACGAGCAGTACTTC. This translates into CASTSGPFYEQYF. Using reference TRBV2 and TRBJ2-7 for the parts outside the CDR3, the full variable domain is EPEVTQTPSHQVTQMGQEVILRCVPISNHLYFYWYRQILGQKVEFLVSFYNNEISEKSEIFDDQFSVERPDGSNFTLKIRSTKLEDSAMYFCASTSGPFYEQYFGPGTRLTVT.